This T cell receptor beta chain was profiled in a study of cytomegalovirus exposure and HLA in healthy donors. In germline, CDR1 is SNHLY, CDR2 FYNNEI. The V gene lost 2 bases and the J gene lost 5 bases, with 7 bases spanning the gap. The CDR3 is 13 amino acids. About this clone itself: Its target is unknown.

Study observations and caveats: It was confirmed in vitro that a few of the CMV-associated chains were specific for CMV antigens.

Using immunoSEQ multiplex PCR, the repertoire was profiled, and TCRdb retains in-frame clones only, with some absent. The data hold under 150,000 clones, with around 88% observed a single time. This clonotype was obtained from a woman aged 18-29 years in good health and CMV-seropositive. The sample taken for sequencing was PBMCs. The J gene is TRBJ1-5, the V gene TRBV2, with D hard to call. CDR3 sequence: CASSEYEDQPQHF. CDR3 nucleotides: TGTGCCAGCAGTGAATACGAGGATCAGCCCCAGCATTTT.